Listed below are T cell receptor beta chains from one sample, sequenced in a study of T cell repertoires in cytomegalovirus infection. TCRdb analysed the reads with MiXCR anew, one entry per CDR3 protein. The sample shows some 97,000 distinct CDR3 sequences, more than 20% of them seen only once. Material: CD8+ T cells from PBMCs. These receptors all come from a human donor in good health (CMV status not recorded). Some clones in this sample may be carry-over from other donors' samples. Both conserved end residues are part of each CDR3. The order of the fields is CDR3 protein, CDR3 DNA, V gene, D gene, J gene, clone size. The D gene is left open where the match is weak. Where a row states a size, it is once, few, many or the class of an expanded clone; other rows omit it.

CDR3 protein: CASTPDAGELFF
CDR3 DNA: TGTGCCAGCACCCCAGACGCCGGGGAGCTGTTTTTT
V gene: TRBV6-2/TRBV6-3
D gene: .
J gene: TRBJ2-2
clone size: few

CDR3 protein: CASSATGDLAGELFF
CDR3 DNA: TGCGCCAGCAGCGCGACAGGGGATCTGGCCGGGGAGCTGTTTTTT
V gene: TRBV4-3
D gene: TRBD1
J gene: TRBJ2-2
clone size: .

CDR3 protein: CATSSAQLLNNEQFF
CDR3 DNA: TGTGCCACCAGCAGTGCGCAGCTTTTAAACAATGAGCAGTTCTTC
V gene: TRBV15
D gene: .
J gene: TRBJ2-1
clone size: .

CDR3 protein: CASSLRGQQPQHF
CDR3 DNA: TGTGCCAGCAGTTTGAGGGGCCAGCAGCCCCAGCATTTT
V gene: TRBV27
D gene: .
J gene: TRBJ1-5
clone size: few

CDR3 protein: CASSGPGQGTLGELFF
CDR3 DNA: TGTGCCAGCAGCGGGCCGGGACAGGGTACCCTCGGGGAGCTGTTTTTT
V gene: TRBV6-6
D gene: TRBD1
J gene: TRBJ2-2
clone size: .

CDR3 protein: CASSPSIQYGYTF
CDR3 DNA: TGCGCCAGCAGCCCGAGTATCCAGTATGGCTACACCTTC
V gene: TRBV5-1
D gene: .
J gene: TRBJ1-2
clone size: .

CDR3 protein: CASSVRDRGPSSYEQYF
CDR3 DNA: TGTGCCAGCAGCGTACGGGACAGGGGTCCTTCTTCCTACGAGCAGTACTTC
V gene: TRBV7-6
D gene: TRBD1
J gene: TRBJ2-7
clone size: .

CDR3 protein: CSARMVGGYGYTF
CDR3 DNA: TGCAGTGCTAGGATGGTCGGGGGGTATGGCTACACCTTC
V gene: TRBV20-1
D gene: .
J gene: TRBJ1-2
clone size: few

CDR3 protein: CSALPSGQNTEAFF
CDR3 DNA: TGCAGCGCCTTACCCTCCGGACAAAACACTGAAGCTTTCTTT
V gene: TRBV29-1
D gene: .
J gene: TRBJ1-1
clone size: few

CDR3 protein: CASKRGASQETQYF
CDR3 DNA: TGTGCCAGCAAGAGGGGGGCGTCCCAAGAGACCCAGTACTTC
V gene: TRBV27
D gene: .
J gene: TRBJ2-5
clone size: .

CDR3 protein: CSAKQGVSYNEQFF
CDR3 DNA: TGCAGTGCAAAACAGGGGGTCTCCTACAATGAGCAGTTCTTC
V gene: TRBV20-1
D gene: TRBD1
J gene: TRBJ2-1
clone size: few

CDR3 protein: CASSLERQRPNEKLFF
CDR3 DNA: TGTGCCAGCAGCTTAGAGAGGCAGAGGCCTAATGAAAAACTGTTTTTT
V gene: TRBV7-8
D gene: .
J gene: TRBJ1-4
clone size: many

CDR3 protein: CASSYNPTGENTGELFF
CDR3 DNA: TGTGCCAGCAGTTACAACCCAACAGGCGAGAACACCGGGGAGCTGTTTTTT
V gene: TRBV6-2/TRBV6-3
D gene: .
J gene: TRBJ2-2
clone size: many

CDR3 protein: CASSPLGDTEAFF
CDR3 DNA: TGTGCCAGCAGCCCATTGGGGGACACTGAAGCTTTCTTT
V gene: TRBV7-8
D gene: .
J gene: TRBJ1-1
clone size: medium-sized

CDR3 protein: CASSFRGQELSNQPQHF
CDR3 DNA: TGTGCCAGCAGTTTTAGGGGACAGGAGCTAAGCAATCAGCCCCAGCATTTT
V gene: TRBV28
D gene: TRBD1
J gene: TRBJ1-5
clone size: .

CDR3 protein: CASSPRQGPYEQYF
CDR3 DNA: TGTGCCAGCAGCCCGAGACAGGGTCCCTACGAGCAGTACTTC
V gene: TRBV7-6
D gene: TRBD1
J gene: TRBJ2-7
clone size: many

CDR3 protein: CASSNSVGGGYNEQFF
CDR3 DNA: TGTGCCAGCAGTAACTCAGTGGGTGGGGGCTACAATGAGCAGTTCTTC
V gene: TRBV6-2/TRBV6-3
D gene: .
J gene: TRBJ2-1
clone size: few

CDR3 protein: CAIIRVPNTGELFF
CDR3 DNA: TGTGCCATTATCAGGGTCCCGAACACCGGGGAGCTGTTTTTT
V gene: TRBV19
D gene: .
J gene: TRBJ2-2
clone size: .

CDR3 protein: CASSYSGGRSAFF
CDR3 DNA: TGTGCCAGCAGTTACTCGGGGGGACGTTCAGCTTTCTTT
V gene: TRBV6-6
D gene: .
J gene: TRBJ1-1
clone size: .

CDR3 protein: CASSLVASHEQYF
CDR3 DNA: TGTGCCAGCAGCTTAGTCGCTAGTCACGAGCAGTACTTC
V gene: TRBV11-1
D gene: .
J gene: TRBJ2-7
clone size: many

CDR3 protein: CASSPSGTGGYQPQHF
CDR3 DNA: TGTGCCAGCAGCCCTAGCGGGACAGGGGGCTATCAGCCCCAGCATTTT
V gene: TRBV11-2
D gene: TRBD1
J gene: TRBJ1-5
clone size: few

CDR3 protein: CASSPPVTDTQYF
CDR3 DNA: TGTGCCAGCAGCCCCCCAGTTACGGATACGCAGTATTTT
V gene: TRBV9
D gene: .
J gene: TRBJ2-3
clone size: .

CDR3 protein: CASSRSSLHEQFF
CDR3 DNA: TGTGCCAGCAGTCGCAGTTCCTTACATGAGCAGTTCTTC
V gene: TRBV6-1
D gene: .
J gene: TRBJ2-1
clone size: .

CDR3 protein: CASSQDGDRDQPQHF
CDR3 DNA: TGCGCCAGCAGCCAAGATGGGGACAGGGACCAGCCCCAGCATTTT
V gene: TRBV4-3
D gene: TRBD1
J gene: TRBJ1-5
clone size: .

CDR3 protein: CAWIFGGDTQYF
CDR3 DNA: TGTGCCTGGATTTTCGGAGGAGATACGCAGTATTTT
V gene: TRBV30
D gene: .
J gene: TRBJ2-3
clone size: .

CDR3 protein: CASSADRIEGYF
CDR3 DNA: TGTGCCAGCAGCGCTGACAGGATTGAAGGCTACTTC
V gene: TRBV7-8
D gene: .
J gene: TRBJ2-7
clone size: many

CDR3 protein: CASRRDSYSNQPQHF
CDR3 DNA: TGTGCCAGCAGGCGCGACAGTTATAGCAATCAGCCCCAGCATTTT
V gene: TRBV2
D gene: .
J gene: TRBJ1-5
clone size: .

CDR3 protein: CASSSTGGLSTDTQYF
CDR3 DNA: TGTGCCAGCAGCAGCACAGGGGGCCTTAGCACAGATACGCAGTATTTT
V gene: TRBV6-2/TRBV6-3
D gene: TRBD1
J gene: TRBJ2-3
clone size: .

CDR3 protein: CASSIDIISYNEQFF
CDR3 DNA: TGCGCCAGCAGCATCGACATTATTTCCTACAATGAGCAGTTCTTC
V gene: TRBV4-3
D gene: .
J gene: TRBJ2-1
clone size: few

CDR3 protein: CSADTGGDEQYF
CDR3 DNA: TGCAGTGCCGACACAGGGGGCGACGAGCAGTACTTC
V gene: TRBV20-1
D gene: TRBD1
J gene: TRBJ2-7
clone size: once

CDR3 protein: CASSANNREYTF
CDR3 DNA: TGTGCCAGCAGCGCGAACAACAGGGAATACACCTTC
V gene: TRBV7-3
D gene: .
J gene: TRBJ1-2
clone size: .

CDR3 protein: CASSLAKDTGELFF
CDR3 DNA: TGTGCCAGCAGCTTAGCGAAGGACACCGGGGAGCTGTTTTTT
V gene: TRBV7-9
D gene: .
J gene: TRBJ2-2
clone size: .

CDR3 protein: CSARDRVQGVIQETQYF
CDR3 DNA: TGCAGTGCTAGAGATAGGGTGCAGGGGGTAATTCAAGAGACCCAGTACTTC
V gene: TRBV20-1
D gene: TRBD1
J gene: TRBJ2-5
clone size: many

CDR3 protein: CASSPDSRNQPQHF
CDR3 DNA: TGTGCCAGCAGCCCCGACAGTCGCAATCAGCCCCAGCATTTT
V gene: TRBV28
D gene: .
J gene: TRBJ1-5
clone size: .

CDR3 protein: CASSQATAYNEKLFF
CDR3 DNA: TGCGCCAGCAGCCAAGCTACAGCCTATAATGAAAAACTGTTTTTT
V gene: TRBV4-3
D gene: .
J gene: TRBJ1-4
clone size: many

CDR3 protein: CASSASGTLYEQYF
CDR3 DNA: TGTGCCAGCAGCGCGTCCGGGACATTGTACGAGCAGTACTTC
V gene: TRBV7-6
D gene: .
J gene: TRBJ2-7
clone size: many

CDR3 protein: CAISHPAGVENEQYF
CDR3 DNA: TGTGCGATTTCTCACCCAGCGGGAGTGGAGAACGAGCAGTACTTC
V gene: TRBV10-3
D gene: TRBD2
J gene: TRBJ2-7
clone size: .

CDR3 protein: CAWQEQADTQYF
CDR3 DNA: TGTGCCTGGCAGGAACAAGCAGATACGCAGTATTTT
V gene: TRBV30
D gene: .
J gene: TRBJ2-3
clone size: .

CDR3 protein: CASSPTYPGNEQFF
CDR3 DNA: TGTGCCAGCAGCCCTACCTACCCTGGGAATGAGCAGTTCTTC
V gene: TRBV7-2
D gene: .
J gene: TRBJ2-1
clone size: medium-sized

CDR3 protein: CASTPGGNEQFF
CDR3 DNA: TGTGCCAGCACCCCAGGAGGCAATGAGCAGTTCTTC
V gene: TRBV12-3/TRBV12-4
D gene: .
J gene: TRBJ2-1
clone size: many

CDR3 protein: CASSPGTTDTQYF
CDR3 DNA: TGCGCCAGCAGCCCCGGGACCACAGATACGCAGTATTTT
V gene: TRBV4-3
D gene: .
J gene: TRBJ2-3
clone size: .